These 5 T cell receptor beta chains came from one sample sequenced in a study of metastatic and nonmetastatic thyroid tumors. TCRdb used MiXCR to call clones anew from the PCR reads. There are some 64,000 clones in the sample; approximately 4.1% occur only once, and about a fifth lies in the top ten. Until they underwent thyroid surgery, no patient had received any treatment. Sample: blood. These receptors originate from a female donor with papillary thyroid cancer or a benign thyroid nodule (not recorded which). Some clones in this sample may be carry-over from other donors' samples.

This clone turned up a few times. The chain carries TRBV18 and TRBJ2-5; 7 bases are shared with TRBD2. Germline CDR1 is KGHSH and CDR2 is LQKENI. J gave up 3 bases and V 4 bases, and 8 bases lay outside the gene matches. The CDR3 is 15 amino acids. The CDR3 nucleotides read TGTGCCAGCTCACAAAATCCTAGCGGTGAAGAGACCCAGTACTTC. Translating gives CASSQNPSGEETQYF.

V is TRBV27 and J is TRBJ2-1; 7 nucleotides match TRBD2. Germline CDR1 MNHEY, CDR2 SMNVEV (reference sequence). J was trimmed by 10 bases and V by 7 bases; bases with no gene match: 16. CDR3 size: 15 residues. This CDR3 is CASISSGESCKEQFF. The CDR3 bases are TGTGCCAGCATTTCTAGCGGAGAGTCCTGCAAGGAGCAGTTCTTC.

Comment on this clone: At one end the junction does not follow the germline gene, possibly because of a read error. The rearrangement joins TRBV5-1 to TRBJ2-1, with 10 bases fitting TRBD2. The CDR3 covers 16 residues. The V gene's germline CDR1 is SGHRS and CDR2 YFSETQ. The CDR3 is CTSTKASGSSYNEQFF. Here the CDR3 DNA reads TGCACCAGCACCAAGGCTAGCGGGAGCTCCTACAATGAGCAGTTCTTC.

This clone came up many times. The chain is built from TRBV27 and TRBJ2-1; the D gene is possibly TRBD2 (6 bases). This CDR3 has 13 residues. The V and J ends lost 9 bases and 5 bases respectively, with 14 bases between them. The germline gives CDR1 MNHEY, CDR2 SMNVEV (reference sequence). The CDR3 DNA sequence: TGTGCCAGGCCCCGGCGGAGGGACAATGAGCAGTTCTTC. Its protein product is CARPRRRDNEQFF.

This clone was seen repeatedly, ten times or more. One end of the junction does not line up with germline, which may come from a read error. The identical CDR3 is also encoded by other nucleotide sequences in the sample. This chain links TRBV20-1 with TRBJ2-5; no firm D call. Germline CDR1 reads DFQATT; CDR2 reads SNEGSKA (reference sequence). This CDR3 spans 14 amino acids. CDR3 amino acids: CSARAGEAVETQYF. Here the CDR3 DNA reads TGCAGTGCTAGAGCGGGTGAGGCTGTAGAGACCCAGTACTTT.